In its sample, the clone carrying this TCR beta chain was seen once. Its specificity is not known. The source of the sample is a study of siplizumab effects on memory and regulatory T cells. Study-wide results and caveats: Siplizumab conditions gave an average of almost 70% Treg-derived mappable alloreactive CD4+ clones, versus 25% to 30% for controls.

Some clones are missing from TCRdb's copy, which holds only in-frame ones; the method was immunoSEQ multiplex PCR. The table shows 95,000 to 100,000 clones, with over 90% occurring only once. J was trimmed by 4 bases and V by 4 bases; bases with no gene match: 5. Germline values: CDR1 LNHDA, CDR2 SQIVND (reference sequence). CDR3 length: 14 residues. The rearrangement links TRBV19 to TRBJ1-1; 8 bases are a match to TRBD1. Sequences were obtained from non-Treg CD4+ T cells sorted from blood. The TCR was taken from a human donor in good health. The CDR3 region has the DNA TGTGCCAGTAGTACGGACAGGGCACCCACTGAAGCTTTCTTT. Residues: CASSTDRAPTEAFF. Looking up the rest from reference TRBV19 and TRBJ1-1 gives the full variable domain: DGGITQSPKYLFRKEGQNVTLSCEQNLNHDAMYWYRQDPGQGLRLIYYSQIVNDFQKGDIAEGYSVSREKKESFPLTVTSAQKNPTAFYLCASSTDRAPTEAFFGQGTRLTVV.